Listed here are 14 T cell receptor beta chains from one sample, sequenced in a study of shared clonotypes between healthy human individuals. Produced via immunoSEQ multiplex PCR; TCRdb's table is partial and in-frame only. This sample yields a few million clones, of which about 92% are seen a single time; under 0.15% belongs to the top ten. The sample consisted of naive CD4+ T cells sorted from blood. Subset indicated: CD45RA+ positively selected. The source of these receptors is a man younger than 35 in good health.

This clone was seen once. The chain has TRBV5-8 and TRBJ1-1; 11 bases are shared with TRBD1. V dropped 0 bases and J dropped 5; count of bases not matched to a gene: 6. The CDR3 extends over 16 amino acids. Germline assignment: CDR1 SGHTS and CDR2 YDEGEE. CDR3 bases: TGTGCCAGCAGCTTGGGGGACAGGGGGAGCCAAACTGAAGCTTTCTTT. As protein: CASSLGDRGSQTEAFF.

V usage is TRBV11-3 and J usage is TRBJ1-1, with D maybe TRBD1 (5 bases). Trimming removed 4 bases from V and 4 bases from J, with 13 bases in between. The CDR3 totals 14 residues. The germline V gene has CDR1 SGHNT and CDR2 YENEEA. The CDR3 protein is CASSSGAQGTEAFF. In DNA form, the CDR3 reads TGTGCCAGCAGCTCGGGCGCGCAGGGCACTGAAGCTTTCTTT. Using reference TRBV11-3 and TRBJ1-1 for the parts outside the CDR3, the full variable domain is EAGVVQSPRYKIIEKKQPVAFWCNPISGHNTLYWYLQNLGQGPELLIRYENEEAVDDSQLPKDRFSAERLKGVDSTLKIQPAELGDSAVYLCASSSGAQGTEAFFGQGTRLTVV.

For this clone: The identical CDR3 is also encoded by other nucleotide sequences in the sample. The chain joins TRBV28 to TRBJ1-1; D might be TRBD1 (5 bases). CDR1 and CDR2 (germline): MDHEN, SYDVKM. The V end lost 1 base, the J end lost 10 bases, and 7 bases lay between the germline ends. The CDR3 is made up of 11 amino acids. In DNA form, the CDR3 reads TGTGCCAGCAGTTTATCTGGGGGAGCTTTCTTT. Protein: CASSLSGGAFF.

The genes are TRBV4-1 and TRBJ2-7, with 9 nucleotides matching TRBD1. The CDR3 is 18 residues long. V lost 1 base to trimming and J lost 6 bases; unmatched junction nucleotides: 16. Germline-derived CDR1 and CDR2 are MGHRA and YSYEKL. The CDR3 sequence: CASSQALRQGVSLVEQYF. CDR3 DNA: TGCGCCAGCAGCCAAGCCTTGAGACAGGGGGTTTCCCTAGTCGAGCAGTACTTC.

The chain uses TRBV2 and TRBJ2-3, with no clear D. V gave up 8 bases and J gave up 4 bases, with 13 bases separating them. Germline V gene data show CDR1 as SNHLY and CDR2 as FYNNEI. The CDR3 spans 13 residues. The CDR3 loop is CASCLGWADTQYF. DNA of the CDR3: TGTGCCAGCTGTCTAGGGTGGGCAGATACGCAGTATTTT.

V gene TRBV6-6 combines with J gene TRBJ1-4, with TRBD1 matching 10 bases. The germline V gene encodes CDR1 MNHNY and CDR2 SVGAGI (reference sequence). This CDR3 is 14 amino acids long. The V segment lost 7 bases and the J segment 13 bases; nucleotides outside the gene matches: 12. CDR3 DNA: TGTGCCAGCACTAGTGGGGACAGGGGTTGGGGACTGTTTTTT. This encodes CASTSGDRGWGLFF.

This clone has a single count. This chain connects TRBV11-1 to TRBJ2-3; D is perhaps TRBD1 (6 bases). The CDR3 extends over 14 amino acids. The germline V gene encodes CDR1 SGHAT and CDR2 FQDESV (reference sequence). V lost 5 bases, J lost 11 bases, and 20 bases lay in between. CDR3 in amino acids: CASSTGTAQRKQYF. The CDR3 nucleotides read TGTGCCAGCAGCACAGGGACCGCGCAGAGGAAGCAGTATTTT.

The rearrangement uses TRBV25-1 and TRBJ2-7, with D perhaps assigned TRBD1 or TRBD2 (7 bases each). CDR1 is MGHDK, CDR2 SYGVNS, per germline. The CDR3 has 13 residues. Trimming removed 8 bases at V and 2 bases at J, with 13 bases between. The CDR3: CASVSGGAYEQYF. CDR3 DNA: TGTGCCAGCGTTTCAGGGGGGGCCTACGAGCAGTACTTC.

The sample holds one count of this clone. The same CDR3 is also encoded by other DNA sequences in this sample. This sequence joins TRBV9 and TRBJ2-2; D possibly corresponds to TRBD1 (6 bases). The CDR3 is 16 amino acids. Germline loops: CDR1 SGDLS, CDR2 YYNGEE. V was pared by 0 bases and J by 0 bases, with 9 bases between. The CDR3 region is CASSVVGGANTGELFF. The CDR3 coding sequence is TGTGCCAGCAGCGTAGTAGGGGGAGCGAACACCGGGGAGCTGTTTTTT.

The gene calls are TRBV5-4 and TRBJ1-3, with 8 bases lining up with TRBD1. The V and J ends lost 3 bases and 6 bases, in that order; junction bases with no gene match: 2. Per germline, CDR1 SGHNT and CDR2 YYREEE (reference sequence). The CDR3 spans 13 residues. CDR3 in amino acids: CASSWGQENTIYF. The DNA for the CDR3 is TGTGCCAGCAGCTGGGGACAGGAAAACACCATATATTTT.

J is TRBJ1-5 and V is TRBV18, with 7 positions matching TRBD1. The CDR3 is 14 amino acids. The J segment lost 7 bases and the V segment lost 6 bases, leaving 9 bases of the junction unmatched. Germline values: CDR1 KGHSH, CDR2 LQKENI. The CDR3 spells CASSRDSSMQPQHF. CDR3 nucleotides: TGTGCCAGCTCGCGGGACAGCTCAATGCAGCCCCAGCATTTT. Variable domain in full (rest from reference TRBV18 and TRBJ1-5): NAGVMQNPRHLVRRRGQEARLRCSPMKGHSHVYWYRQLPEEGLKFMVYLQKENIIDESGMPKERFSAEFPKEGPSILRIQQVVRGDSAAYFCASSRDSSMQPQHFGDGTRLSIL.

This clone has only one observation. The chain has TRBV25-1 and TRBJ1-1; D not resolved. CDR1 and CDR2 from the germline V gene are MGHDK and SYGVNS. There are 12 residues in the CDR3. Trimming left V 4 bases short and J 7 bases short, with 10 bases between. CDR3 loop: CASSVWGDEAFF. CDR3 in DNA: TGTGCCAGCAGTGTGTGGGGAGATGAAGCTTTCTTT.

On this clone: Other DNA sequences in the sample encode the same CDR3. J is TRBJ1-1 and V is TRBV7-2; TRBD1 agrees at 10 bases. Trimming removed 5 bases from V and 5 bases from J; junction bases left unmatched: 8. This CDR3 comprises 15 residues. Germline V lookup: CDR1 SGHTA, CDR2 FQGNSA. In nucleotides, the CDR3 is TGTGCCAGCAGCCTCAGACAGGGGGCAGGAACTGAAGCTTTCTTT. It translates to CASSLRQGAGTEAFF.

CDR3 coding DNA: TGTGCCATCAGTGAACCGCAGAAAGACGAGCAGTACTTC. This translates into CAISEPQKDEQYF. V gene TRBV10-3 combines with J gene TRBJ2-7; D gene uncertain. Trimming cost V 3 bases and J 5 bases, with 11 bases left between them. Germline loops: CDR1 ENHRY, CDR2 SYGVKD. This CDR3 spans 13 amino acids.